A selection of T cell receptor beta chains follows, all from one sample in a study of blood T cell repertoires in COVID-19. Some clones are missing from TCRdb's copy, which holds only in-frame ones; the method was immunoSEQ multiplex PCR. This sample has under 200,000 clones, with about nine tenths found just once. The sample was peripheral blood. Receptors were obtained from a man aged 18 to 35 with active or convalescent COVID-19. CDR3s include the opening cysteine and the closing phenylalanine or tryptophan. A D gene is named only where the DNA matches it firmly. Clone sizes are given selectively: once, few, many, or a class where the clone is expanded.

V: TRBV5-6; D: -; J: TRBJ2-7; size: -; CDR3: CASSRGLSYEQYF; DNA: TGTGCCAGCAGCCGGGGTCTGTCCTACGAGCAGTACTTC
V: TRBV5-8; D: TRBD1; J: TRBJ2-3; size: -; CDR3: CASSLRTGGGTDTQYF; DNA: TGTGCCAGCAGCTTGAGAACAGGGGGAGGCACAGATACGCAGTATTTT
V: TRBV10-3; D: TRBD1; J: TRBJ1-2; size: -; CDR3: CAIGDRDNPANYGYTF; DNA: TGTGCCATCGGTGACAGGGATAACCCTGCTAACTATGGCTACACCTTC
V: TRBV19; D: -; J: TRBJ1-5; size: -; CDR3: CASGPGAATPAQHF; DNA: TGTGCCAGTGGCCCAGGGGCGGCTACCCCGGCCCAGCATTTT
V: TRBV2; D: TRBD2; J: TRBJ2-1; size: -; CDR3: CASFDGGYEQFF; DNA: TGTGCCAGCTTCGACGGGGGGTATGAGCAGTTCTTC
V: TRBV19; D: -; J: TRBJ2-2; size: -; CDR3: CASSPRGGTHTGELFF; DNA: TGTGCCAGTAGTCCAAGGGGGGGGACCCACACCGGGGAGCTGTTTTTT
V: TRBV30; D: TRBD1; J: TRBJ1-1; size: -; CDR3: CAWRPGTVRQAFF; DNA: TGTGCCTGGAGACCCGGGACAGTTCGTCAAGCTTTCTTT
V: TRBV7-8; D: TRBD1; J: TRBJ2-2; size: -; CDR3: CASSYRQGHTGELFF; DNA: TGTGCCAGCAGCTACCGACAGGGGCACACCGGGGAGCTGTTTTTT
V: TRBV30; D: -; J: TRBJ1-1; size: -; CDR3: CAWTPIADYNTEAFF; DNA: TGTGCCTGGACGCCCATTGCTGACTATAACACTGAAGCTTTCTTT
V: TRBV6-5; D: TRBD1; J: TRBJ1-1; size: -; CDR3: CASNTDRVKTEAFF; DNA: TGTGCCAGCAATACGGACAGGGTAAAGACTGAAGCTTTCTTT
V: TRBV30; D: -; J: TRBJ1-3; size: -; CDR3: CAWSGWRAWSSGNTIYF; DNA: TGTGCCTGGAGTGGCTGGCGGGCTTGGAGCTCTGGAAACACCATATATTTT
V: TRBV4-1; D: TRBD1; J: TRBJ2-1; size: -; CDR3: CASSQEDRAARGQFF; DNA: TGCGCCAGCAGCCAAGAGGACAGGGCCGCGCGCGGGCAGTTCTTC
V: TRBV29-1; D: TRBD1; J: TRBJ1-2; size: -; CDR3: CSVEKRDRGGTNYGYTF; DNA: TGCAGCGTGGAGAAACGGGACAGGGGAGGGACTAACTATGGCTACACCTTC
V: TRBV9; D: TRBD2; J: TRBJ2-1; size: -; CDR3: CASSVAPSGRWDEQFF; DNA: TGTGCCAGCAGCGTAGCTCCCAGCGGGAGGTGGGATGAGCAGTTCTTC
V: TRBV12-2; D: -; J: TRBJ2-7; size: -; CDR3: CASRLDPAGGPKDRDEQYF; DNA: TGTGCAAGTCGCTTAGATCCAGCGGGAGGGCCAAAGGATCGTGACGAGCAGTACTTC
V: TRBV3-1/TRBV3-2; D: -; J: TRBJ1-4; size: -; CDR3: CASSQGHGGEKLFF; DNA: TGTGCCAGCAGCCAGGGCCACGGGGGTGAAAAACTGTTTTTT
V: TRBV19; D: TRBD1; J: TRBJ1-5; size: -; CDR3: CASSMPQGSNQPQHF; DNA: TGTGCCAGTAGTATGCCACAGGGGAGCAATCAGCCCCAGCATTTT
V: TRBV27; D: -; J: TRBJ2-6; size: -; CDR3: CASSFIGGATGANVLTF; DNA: TGTGCCAGCAGTTTCATAGGGGGGGCGACCGGGGCCAACGTCCTGACTTTC
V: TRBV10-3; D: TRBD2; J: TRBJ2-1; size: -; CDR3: CAIRAGAGHEQFF; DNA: TGTGCCATCAGGGCGGGAGCAGGCCATGAGCAGTTCTTC
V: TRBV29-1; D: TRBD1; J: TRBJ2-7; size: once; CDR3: CSVGHTETGELYEQYF; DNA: TGCAGCGTTGGCCATACCGAGACAGGGGAACTCTACGAGCAGTACTTC